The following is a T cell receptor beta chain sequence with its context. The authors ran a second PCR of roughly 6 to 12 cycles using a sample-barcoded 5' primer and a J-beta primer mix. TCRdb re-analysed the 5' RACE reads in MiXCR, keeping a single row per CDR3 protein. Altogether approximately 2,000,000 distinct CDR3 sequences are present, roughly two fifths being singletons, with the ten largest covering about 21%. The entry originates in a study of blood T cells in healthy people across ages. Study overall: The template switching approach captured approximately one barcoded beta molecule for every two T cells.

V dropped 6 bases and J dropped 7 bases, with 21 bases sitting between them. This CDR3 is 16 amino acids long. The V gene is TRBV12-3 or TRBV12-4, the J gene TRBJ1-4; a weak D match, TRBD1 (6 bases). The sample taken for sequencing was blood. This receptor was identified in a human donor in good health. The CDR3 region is CASSPSRGPGIEKLFF. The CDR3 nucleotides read TGTGCCAGCAGCCCTAGCAGGGGTCCGGGGATTGAAAAACTGTTTTTT.